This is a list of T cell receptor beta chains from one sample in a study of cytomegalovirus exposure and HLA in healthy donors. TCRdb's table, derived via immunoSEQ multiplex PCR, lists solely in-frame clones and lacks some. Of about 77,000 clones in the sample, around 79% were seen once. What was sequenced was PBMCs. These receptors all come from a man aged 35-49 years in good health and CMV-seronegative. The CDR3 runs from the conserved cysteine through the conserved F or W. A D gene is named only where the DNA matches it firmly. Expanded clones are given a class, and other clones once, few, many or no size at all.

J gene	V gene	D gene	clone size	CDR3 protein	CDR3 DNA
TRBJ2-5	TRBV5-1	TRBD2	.	CASSLGKDLAGRRETQYF	TGCGCCAGCAGCTTGGGGAAAGACTTAGCGGGCCGGAGGGAGACCCAGTACTTC
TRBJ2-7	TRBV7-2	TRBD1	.	CASSPSGTGIEQYF	TGTGCCAGCAGCCCTTCCGGGACAGGGATCGAGCAGTACTTC
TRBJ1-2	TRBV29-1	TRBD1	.	CSVLPRDRSNYGYTF	TGCAGCGTTCTCCCCAGGGACAGGTCTAACTATGGCTACACCTTC
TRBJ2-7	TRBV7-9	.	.	CASSDWTSSYEQYF	TGTGCCAGCAGCGACTGGACTTCCTCCTACGAGCAGTACTTC
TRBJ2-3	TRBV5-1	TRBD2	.	CASSFKTSGRSTDTQYF	TGCGCCAGCAGCTTCAAGACTAGCGGGAGGAGTACAGATACGCAGTATTTT
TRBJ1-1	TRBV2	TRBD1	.	CASSPTRQGRSAEAFF	TGTGCCAGCAGTCCTACGAGACAGGGGAGGTCGGCTGAAGCTTTCTTT
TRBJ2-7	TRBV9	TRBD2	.	CASSSGLAGDEQYF	TGTGCCAGCAGCTCGGGACTAGCGGGAGACGAGCAGTACTTC
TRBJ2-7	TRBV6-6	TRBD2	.	CASKQQRGAYEQYF	TGTGCCAGCAAGCAGCAGCGGGGGGCCTACGAGCAGTACTTC
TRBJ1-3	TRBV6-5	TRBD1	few	CASRNRGGNTIYF	TGTGCCAGCAGGAACAGGGGTGGAAACACCATATATTTT
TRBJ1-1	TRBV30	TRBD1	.	CAWIWRRGQRSTEAFF	TGTGCCTGGATATGGCGGAGGGGGCAGCGGAGCACTGAAGCTTTCTTT
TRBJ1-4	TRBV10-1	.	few	CASSESGRPGKLFF	TGCGCCAGCAGTGAGTCGGGGAGGCCCGGAAAACTGTTTTTT
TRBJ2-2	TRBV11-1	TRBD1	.	CASSYGDRADTGELFF	TGTGCCAGCAGCTACGGCGACAGGGCAGACACCGGGGAGCTGTTTTTT
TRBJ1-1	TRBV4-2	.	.	CASSQAPRSNTEAFF	TGTGCCAGCAGCCAAGCGCCGAGATCGAACACTGAAGCTTTCTTT
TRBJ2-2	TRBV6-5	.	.	CASSFTGRGTGELFF	TGTGCCAGCAGTTTTACAGGCCGTGGTACCGGGGAGCTGTTTTTT
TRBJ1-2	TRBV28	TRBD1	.	CASSSRRGQGNYGYTF	TGTGCCAGCAGTTCCCGGCGGGGACAGGGTAACTATGGCTACACCTTC
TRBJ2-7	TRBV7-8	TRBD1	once	CASSHGTGSSYEQYF	TGTGCCAGCAGCCACGGGACAGGGAGCTCCTACGAGCAGTACTTC